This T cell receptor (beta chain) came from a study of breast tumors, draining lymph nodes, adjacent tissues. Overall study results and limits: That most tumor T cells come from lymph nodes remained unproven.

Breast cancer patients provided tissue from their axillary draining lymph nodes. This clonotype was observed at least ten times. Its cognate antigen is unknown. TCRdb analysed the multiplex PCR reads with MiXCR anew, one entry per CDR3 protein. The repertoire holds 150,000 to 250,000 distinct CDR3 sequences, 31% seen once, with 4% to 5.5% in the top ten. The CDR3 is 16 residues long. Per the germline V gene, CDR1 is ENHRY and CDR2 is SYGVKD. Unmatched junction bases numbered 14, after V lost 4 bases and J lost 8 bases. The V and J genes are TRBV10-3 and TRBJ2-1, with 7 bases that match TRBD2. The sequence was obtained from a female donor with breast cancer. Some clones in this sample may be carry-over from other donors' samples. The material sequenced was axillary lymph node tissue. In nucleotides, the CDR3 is TGTGCCATCAGTGGAAAGACTGGGAGGGATCGCGATGAGCAGTTCTTC. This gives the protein CAISGKTGRDRDEQFF.